The clone carrying this T cell receptor (beta chain) was observed a few times. Its antigen is unidentified. TCRdb keeps only in-frame clones here, not all; method: immunoSEQ multiplex PCR. The profile shows about 47,000 clones, more than 60% of them singletons. The data belong to a study of T cells in tumors after PD-1 blockade. General study findings and limits: Some novel exhausted tumor clones appeared in pre-treatment blood, suggesting peripheral recruitment.

Trimming removed 8 bases from V and 6 bases from J, with 17 bases in between. Germline V CDR1 and CDR2: SNHLY, FYNNEI. The CDR3 is 13 residues long. The receptor comes from a human donor with advanced basal cell or squamous cell carcinoma (not recorded which). The genes are TRBV2 and TRBJ2-7; D is perhaps TRBD1 (5 bases). This sample comprised PBMCs, obtained before anti-PD-1 therapy. The DNA for the CDR3 is TGTGCCAGCTCTTGGGGCAGGCAGGCCGAGCAGTACTTC. Protein: CASSWGRQAEQYF.